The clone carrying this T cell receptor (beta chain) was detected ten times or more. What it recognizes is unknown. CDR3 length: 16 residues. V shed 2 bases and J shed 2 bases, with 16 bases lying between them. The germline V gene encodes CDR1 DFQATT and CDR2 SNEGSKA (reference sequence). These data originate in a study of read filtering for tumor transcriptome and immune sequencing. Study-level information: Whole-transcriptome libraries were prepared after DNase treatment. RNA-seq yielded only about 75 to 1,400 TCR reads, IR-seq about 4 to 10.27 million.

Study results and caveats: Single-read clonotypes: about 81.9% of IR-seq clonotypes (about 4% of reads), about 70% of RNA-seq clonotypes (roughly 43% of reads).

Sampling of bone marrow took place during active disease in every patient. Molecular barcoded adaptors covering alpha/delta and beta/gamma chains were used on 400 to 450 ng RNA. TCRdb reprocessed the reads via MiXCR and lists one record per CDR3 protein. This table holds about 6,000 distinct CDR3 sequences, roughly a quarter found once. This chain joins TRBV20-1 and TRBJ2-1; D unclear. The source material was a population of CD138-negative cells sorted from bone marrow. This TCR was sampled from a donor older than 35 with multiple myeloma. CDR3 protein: CSARPSELQPYNEQFF. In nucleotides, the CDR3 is TGCAGTGCTAGACCGTCGGAACTGCAACCCTACAATGAGCAGTTCTTC.